These T cell receptor beta chains were read from a single sample in a study of vaccination effects on CD4 cells after COVID-19. Profiled with immunoSEQ multiplex PCR; TCRdb holds only in-frame clones, not every one. Here the sample spans 40,000 to 45,000 clones, around 80% being singletons. No antigen has been assigned to these receptors. This sample comprised CD4+ T cells from PBMCs cultured without peptide, obtained after COVID-19 vaccination. Receptor source: a human donor who had a prior SARS-CoV-2 infection. Both conserved end residues are trimmed from each CDR3.

TRBV7-9 ASTITRGGGYNEQF
TRBV5-1 ASSLFGRRDNYEQY
TRBV30 AWSVGQGGGETQY
TRBV30 AWSVLYSYNEQF
TRBV7-3 ASSPSPAGAHEQY
TRBV30 AWLRGLQVSAEAF
TRBV5-6 ASSAGLAGTQETQY
TRBV20-1 SPRPGDTQY
TRBV30 AWSVSRTNYGYT
TRBV5-4 ASSPPGFGTEAF
TRBV3-1/TRBV3-2 ASSHGTDEQY
TRBV11-2 ASRLTYEQY
TRBV5-4 ASSFSLAGAGETQY
TRBV28 ASSNSLVNPNYGYT
TRBV5-1 ASSDRDRGSPNNEQF
TRBV28 ASSSGLPVDTQY
TRBV7-9 ASSSQRLAGQF
TRBV7-2 ASSLIKRGGYGYT
TRBV2 ASSVGVADTQY
TRBV6-1 ASSEEVSSDIQY